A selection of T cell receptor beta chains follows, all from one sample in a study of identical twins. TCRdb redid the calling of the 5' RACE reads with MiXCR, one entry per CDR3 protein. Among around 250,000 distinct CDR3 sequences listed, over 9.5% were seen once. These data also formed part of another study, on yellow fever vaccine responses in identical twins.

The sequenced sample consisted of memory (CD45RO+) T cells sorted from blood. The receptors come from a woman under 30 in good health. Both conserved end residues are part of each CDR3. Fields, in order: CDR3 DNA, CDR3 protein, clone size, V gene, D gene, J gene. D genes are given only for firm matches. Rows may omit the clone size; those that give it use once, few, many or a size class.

cdr3_nt: TGCGCCAGCAGTGATAGTGGGAAAGAGACCCAGTACTTC
cdr3_aa: CASSDSGKETQYF
clone_size: -
v_call: TRBV10-1
d_call: -
j_call: TRBJ2-5

cdr3_nt: TGCGCCAGCAGCTTGGCCGGCAGCTTCTACAATGAGCAGTTCTTC
cdr3_aa: CASSLAGSFYNEQFF
clone_size: many
v_call: TRBV5-1
d_call: -
j_call: TRBJ2-1

cdr3_nt: TGTGCCAGCAGTCGCGGGGGGCCCACCTACAATGAGCAGTTCTTC
cdr3_aa: CASSRGGPTYNEQFF
clone_size: -
v_call: TRBV6-1
d_call: TRBD2
j_call: TRBJ2-1

cdr3_nt: TGTGCCAGCAGCCCCCTGGGCGGCTCCAACAATGAGCAGTTCTTC
cdr3_aa: CASSPLGGSNNEQFF
clone_size: few
v_call: TRBV11-3
d_call: -
j_call: TRBJ2-1

cdr3_nt: TGTGCCAGCAGGCCCCTATTGCGGGAGTTCACCGGGGAGCTGTTTTTT
cdr3_aa: CASRPLLREFTGELFF
clone_size: -
v_call: TRBV6-2/TRBV6-3
d_call: TRBD2
j_call: TRBJ2-2

cdr3_nt: TGCAGCGTAAATGAGGGGGCAGATTCACCCCTCCACTTT
cdr3_aa: CSVNEGADSPLHF
clone_size: few
v_call: TRBV29-1
d_call: TRBD1
j_call: TRBJ1-6

cdr3_nt: TGTGCCAGCAGGCAGACAGGGACTAGTCGCCAAGAGACCCAGTACTTC
cdr3_aa: CASRQTGTSRQETQYF
clone_size: -
v_call: TRBV28
d_call: -
j_call: TRBJ2-5

cdr3_nt: TGCGCCAGCAGTGATAACGGGCAAATCGGCCAGGGGACAGATACGCAGTATTTT
cdr3_aa: CASSDNGQIGQGTDTQYF
clone_size: many
v_call: TRBV10-1
d_call: -
j_call: TRBJ2-3

cdr3_nt: TGCAGTGCTGACGGACAGGGTCAAGAGACCCAGTACTTC
cdr3_aa: CSADGQGQETQYF
clone_size: many
v_call: TRBV20-1
d_call: TRBD1
j_call: TRBJ2-5

cdr3_nt: TGTGCCACCAACCAGCGGGGACAAGAGACCCAGTACTTC
cdr3_aa: CATNQRGQETQYF
clone_size: few
v_call: TRBV24-1
d_call: TRBD2
j_call: TRBJ2-5

cdr3_nt: TGTGCCAGCAGTGAAGGCGGGATACTTGGCACAGATACGCAGTATTTT
cdr3_aa: CASSEGGILGTDTQYF
clone_size: few
v_call: TRBV2
d_call: -
j_call: TRBJ2-3

cdr3_nt: TGTGCCAGTAGGACGCTAACGAACACCGGGGAGCTGTTTTTT
cdr3_aa: CASRTLTNTGELFF
clone_size: -
v_call: TRBV19
d_call: -
j_call: TRBJ2-2

cdr3_nt: TGTGCCAGCTCATGGCGGGCAGGGGTGACCGGGGAGCTGTTTTTT
cdr3_aa: CASSWRAGVTGELFF
clone_size: few
v_call: TRBV12-3/TRBV12-4
d_call: -
j_call: TRBJ2-2

cdr3_nt: TGTGCCAGCTCACCGGACAGGGAGACTGAAGCTTTCTTT
cdr3_aa: CASSPDRETEAFF
clone_size: -
v_call: TRBV18
d_call: TRBD1
j_call: TRBJ1-1

cdr3_nt: TGTGCCAGCAGCCAGCGGGAGGGCCTCTCCGAGCAGTACTTC
cdr3_aa: CASSQREGLSEQYF
clone_size: many
v_call: TRBV3-1
d_call: TRBD2
j_call: TRBJ2-7

cdr3_nt: TGTGCCAGCAGTTTAGCCAGGAGCTCCTACAATGAGCAGTTCTTC
cdr3_aa: CASSLARSSYNEQFF
clone_size: many
v_call: TRBV12-3/TRBV12-4
d_call: -
j_call: TRBJ2-1

cdr3_nt: TGTGCTACAGCGGGTACCGGAACCTACGAGCAGTACTTC
cdr3_aa: CATAGTGTYEQYF
clone_size: few
v_call: TRBV28
d_call: -
j_call: TRBJ2-7

cdr3_nt: TGTGCCAGCAGCTTAGATTCCAATACCAAAAACATTCAGTACTTC
cdr3_aa: CASSLDSNTKNIQYF
clone_size: few
v_call: TRBV7-2
d_call: -
j_call: TRBJ2-4

cdr3_nt: TGCAGTGCTAGAGATCGCCGGGGTAGCTCCTACGAGCAGTACTTC
cdr3_aa: CSARDRRGSSYEQYF
clone_size: -
v_call: TRBV20-1
d_call: -
j_call: TRBJ2-7

cdr3_nt: TGCGCCAGCAGCCAAGTTAACGGGTACAATGAGCAGTTCTTC
cdr3_aa: CASSQVNGYNEQFF
clone_size: -
v_call: TRBV4-1
d_call: -
j_call: TRBJ2-1

cdr3_nt: TGTGCCAGCAGCTTAAACCCAGGCGGATCTGAAGCTTTCTTT
cdr3_aa: CASSLNPGGSEAFF
clone_size: -
v_call: TRBV7-3
d_call: -
j_call: TRBJ1-1

cdr3_nt: TGTGCCAGCAGTGAAGCTAACCTAGCGGGGGGAGATACGCAGTATTTT
cdr3_aa: CASSEANLAGGDTQYF
clone_size: many
v_call: TRBV2
d_call: TRBD2
j_call: TRBJ2-3

cdr3_nt: TGTGCCAGCAGCGGGACAGGGCAAAACTACAATGAGCAGTTCTTC
cdr3_aa: CASSGTGQNYNEQFF
clone_size: -
v_call: TRBV28
d_call: TRBD1
j_call: TRBJ2-1

cdr3_nt: TGCGCCAGCAGCCAAGATCGGCTGGGCGGTCAGCCCCAGCATTTT
cdr3_aa: CASSQDRLGGQPQHF
clone_size: few
v_call: TRBV4-3
d_call: -
j_call: TRBJ1-5

cdr3_nt: TGTGCCAGCAGTGATGGTGGTAATGAGCAGTTCTTC
cdr3_aa: CASSDGGNEQFF
clone_size: -
v_call: TRBV2
d_call: -
j_call: TRBJ2-1

cdr3_nt: TGTGCCAGCAGCTTAAACGGGAATAATTCACCCCTCCACTTT
cdr3_aa: CASSLNGNNSPLHF
clone_size: -
v_call: TRBV7-3
d_call: -
j_call: TRBJ1-6

cdr3_nt: TGTGCCAGCAGCTTGGAGGCCAAGGGGGGGCAGTTCTTC
cdr3_aa: CASSLEAKGGQFF
clone_size: many
v_call: TRBV5-6
d_call: -
j_call: TRBJ2-1

cdr3_nt: TGTGCCAGCAGCCGCGACAGGGAAAATCAGCCCCAGCATTTT
cdr3_aa: CASSRDRENQPQHF
clone_size: -
v_call: TRBV7-9
d_call: TRBD1
j_call: TRBJ1-5

cdr3_nt: TGTGCCACCAGTGAGACAATAGGGCAGGGACAGCAAGAGACCCAGTACTTC
cdr3_aa: CATSETIGQGQQETQYF
clone_size: many
v_call: TRBV24-1
d_call: TRBD1
j_call: TRBJ2-5

cdr3_nt: TGTGCCAGCAGCTTTCTTTCAGAGACCCAGTACTTC
cdr3_aa: CASSFLSETQYF
clone_size: -
v_call: TRBV5-6
d_call: -
j_call: TRBJ2-5

cdr3_nt: TGTGCCAGCGGGCAGCCGTGGAACACCGGGGAGCTGTTTTTT
cdr3_aa: CASGQPWNTGELFF
clone_size: few
v_call: TRBV27
d_call: -
j_call: TRBJ2-2

cdr3_nt: TGTGCCACCAGTGGCCAGCCAGACTACAATGAGCAGTTCTTC
cdr3_aa: CATSGQPDYNEQFF
clone_size: few
v_call: TRBV24-1
d_call: -
j_call: TRBJ2-1

cdr3_nt: TGCGCCAGCAGCTTGGGAGGCGAGTTTTATGGCTACACCTTC
cdr3_aa: CASSLGGEFYGYTF
clone_size: -
v_call: TRBV5-1
d_call: -
j_call: TRBJ1-2

cdr3_nt: TGTGCCAGCAGTGACCCTCCGGAGGGCTACGAGCAGTACTTC
cdr3_aa: CASSDPPEGYEQYF
clone_size: few
v_call: TRBV6-2/TRBV6-3
d_call: -
j_call: TRBJ2-7

cdr3_nt: TGCAGTGCTAGTGCGACCAAACCGGGCCTACTAAGACGGGAGACCCAGTACTTC
cdr3_aa: CSASATKPGLLRRETQYF
clone_size: -
v_call: TRBV20-1
d_call: -
j_call: TRBJ2-5

cdr3_nt: TGCGCCAGCAGCTACGACTACGAGGACCAGTTCTTC
cdr3_aa: CASSYDYEDQFF
clone_size: -
v_call: TRBV5-1
d_call: -
j_call: TRBJ2-1

cdr3_nt: TGTGCCAGCAGTCTAGCGGGGGGTTTCTACGAGCAGTACTTC
cdr3_aa: CASSLAGGFYEQYF
clone_size: many
v_call: TRBV3-1
d_call: TRBD2
j_call: TRBJ2-7

cdr3_nt: TGTGCCAGCAGCTTAGTCCAGGGAGGAGACTATGGCTACACCTTC
cdr3_aa: CASSLVQGGDYGYTF
clone_size: -
v_call: TRBV7-2
d_call: -
j_call: TRBJ1-2

cdr3_nt: TGTGCCAGCAGTTTAGCTCGGGCTACTCAGCCCCAGCATTTT
cdr3_aa: CASSLARATQPQHF
clone_size: -
v_call: TRBV12-3/TRBV12-4
d_call: -
j_call: TRBJ1-5

cdr3_nt: TGCGCCAGCACCATTGGTGGTCCCTACGAGCAGTACTTC
cdr3_aa: CASTIGGPYEQYF
clone_size: few
v_call: TRBV5-1
d_call: -
j_call: TRBJ2-7

cdr3_nt: TGTGCCAGCAGCTCAGGACTAGCGGGAGGTAGTGGGACCCAGTACTTC
cdr3_aa: CASSSGLAGGSGTQYF
clone_size: many
v_call: TRBV11-2
d_call: TRBD2
j_call: TRBJ2-5

cdr3_nt: TGTGCCAGCAGCCCTGCTTCCTCTGGAAACACCATATATTTT
cdr3_aa: CASSPASSGNTIYF
clone_size: -
v_call: TRBV25-1
d_call: -
j_call: TRBJ1-3

cdr3_nt: TGCAGCGTTGATAGGAGGGGAGATACGCAGTATTTT
cdr3_aa: CSVDRRGDTQYF
clone_size: many
v_call: TRBV29-1
d_call: -
j_call: TRBJ2-3

cdr3_nt: TGCAGCGTTGAAATTGGGGCCGGGGGAGCTTTCTTT
cdr3_aa: CSVEIGAGGAFF
clone_size: few
v_call: TRBV29-1
d_call: -
j_call: TRBJ1-1

cdr3_nt: TGTGCCAGCAGTTACTCCCGGACAGGGCTCCAGCCCCAGCATTTT
cdr3_aa: CASSYSRTGLQPQHF
clone_size: many
v_call: TRBV6-2/TRBV6-3
d_call: TRBD1
j_call: TRBJ1-5

cdr3_nt: TGCGCCAGCAGTGAGTCTCAGGGGGCGCTTGGCTACACCTTC
cdr3_aa: CASSESQGALGYTF
clone_size: once
v_call: TRBV10-2
d_call: TRBD1
j_call: TRBJ1-2

cdr3_nt: TGCAGTGCTACCCCCGGGCTAGCGGGCTCCTACGAGCAGTACTTC
cdr3_aa: CSATPGLAGSYEQYF
clone_size: -
v_call: TRBV20-1
d_call: TRBD2
j_call: TRBJ2-7

cdr3_nt: TGTGCCAGCTCACGCGGATACGACTACGAGCAGTACTTC
cdr3_aa: CASSRGYDYEQYF
clone_size: -
v_call: TRBV18
d_call: -
j_call: TRBJ2-7